The subject of this entry is one T cell receptor beta chain. These data belong to a study of blood T cell repertoires in COVID-19. Study background: Samples taken during acute and convalescent COVID-19 were collected in the United States, Italy and Spain. T cells, B-cell-depleted T cells, or PBMCs provided the cDNA or gDNA that served as material.

This CDR3 spans 14 amino acids. V lost 9 bases and J lost 7, with 19 bases in between. The V gene's germline CDR1 is SNHLY and CDR2 FYNNEI. Original data processing: Nucleated cell counts were estimated from reference gene primer amplification. Only in-frame clones appear in the TCRdb table, and some are missing; sequencing was by immunoSEQ multiplex PCR. V and J calls plus clone size are reproduced from that table; the DNA served to infer D and trimming. The sample records 75,000 to 95,000 clones, about nine tenths being singletons. The receptor's source is a human donor in a cohort sampled during active COVID-19. The rearrangement uses TRBV2 and TRBJ2-1, with D possibly matching TRBD2 (6 bases). Sample: peripheral blood. The CDR3 spells CARTKEGQFNEQFF. Here the CDR3 DNA reads TGTGCCAGGACGAAGGAGGGCCAATTTAATGAGCAGTTCTTC.